A selection of T cell receptor beta chains follows, all from one sample in a study of T cell responses to AZD1222 COVID-19 vaccine. Assay: immunoSEQ multiplex PCR; the TCRdb copy retains only in-frame clones and omits some. The sample records under 150,000 clones, over 90% being singletons. The material sequenced was peripheral blood, taken on day 0 of AZD1222 vaccination. All receptors come from an adult in good health. The CDR3 runs from the conserved cysteine through the conserved F or W. The order of the fields is J gene, V gene, D gene, clone size, CDR3 protein, CDR3 DNA. The D gene is left open where the match is weak. Rows may omit the clone size; those that give it use once, few, many or a size class.

TRBJ2-3	TRBV19	-	-	CASSRGPGGTQYF	TGTGCCAGTAGTAGAGGTCCAGGCGGTACGCAGTATTTT
TRBJ2-2	TRBV9	-	-	CASSVAWREGIMGELFF	TGTGCCAGCAGCGTAGCTTGGCGGGAAGGGATTATGGGGGAGCTGTTTTTT
TRBJ2-2	TRBV2	-	-	CAGKQGGRELFF	TGTGCCGGAAAACAGGGTGGCAGGGAGCTGTTTTTT
TRBJ1-1	TRBV9	-	-	CASSEWGNTEAFF	TGTGCCAGCTCCGAGTGGGGGAACACTGAAGCTTTCTTT
TRBJ1-2	TRBV3-1/TRBV3-2	TRBD1	-	CASSPGTDRRNYGYTF	TGTGCCAGCAGCCCAGGGACGGACAGGCGGAACTATGGCTACACCTTC
TRBJ2-7	TRBV5-5	-	-	CASSLWAGTYEQYF	TGTGCCAGCAGCTTGTGGGCAGGGACATACGAGCAGTACTTC
TRBJ1-2	TRBV11-1	TRBD1	-	CASSWEGQNYGYTF	TGTGCCAGCAGCTGGGAGGGACAGAACTATGGCTACACCTTC
TRBJ2-3	TRBV3-1/TRBV3-2	-	-	CASSPRLDGTDTQYF	TGTGCCAGCAGCCCACGTCTGGACGGCACAGATACGCAGTATTTT
TRBJ2-1	TRBV10-2	TRBD1	-	CASRKQGDNEQFF	TGCGCCAGCAGGAAGCAGGGGGACAATGAGCAGTTCTTC
TRBJ1-3	TRBV6-6	-	-	CASSYSGTGNTIYF	TGTGCCAGCAGTTACTCCGGGACCGGAAACACCATATATTTT
TRBJ2-1	TRBV7-6	-	-	CASSLFPDSGNNEQFF	TGTGCCAGCAGCTTATTTCCTGATTCTGGTAACAATGAGCAGTTCTTC
TRBJ1-4	TRBV11-1	-	-	CASSGRVLEKLFF	TGTGCCAGCAGCGGACGGGTCCTCGAAAAACTGTTTTTT
TRBJ2-3	TRBV7-2	-	-	CASSLATRDTQYF	TGTGCCAGCAGCTTAGCAACGCGAGATACGCAGTATTTT
TRBJ1-1	TRBV28	-	once	CASSLLKGGPRAFF	TGTGCCAGCAGTTTATTAAAAGGAGGGCCCCGGGCTTTCTTT
TRBJ1-2	TRBV29-1	-	once	CSGAADLGGNYGYTF	TGCAGCGGTGCCGCTGATTTAGGAGGGAACTATGGCTACACCTTC
TRBJ1-5	TRBV4-1	-	-	CASSQDFLQTGFNQPQHF	TGCGCCAGCAGCCAAGATTTCCTTCAAACAGGGTTCAATCAGCCCCAGCATTTT
TRBJ2-7	TRBV2	-	-	CASSVRTVTYEQYF	TGTGCCAGCAGTGTGAGGACGGTAACCTACGAGCAGTACTTC
TRBJ2-3	TRBV12-3/TRBV12-4	-	once	CASRRGDTQYF	TGTGCCAGCAGGCGGGGAGATACGCAGTATTTT
TRBJ2-7	TRBV4-1	-	-	CASSQSASGYSYEQYF	TGCGCCAGCAGCCAAAGCGCGAGCGGTTACTCCTACGAGCAGTACTTC
TRBJ2-7	TRBV2	-	-	CASSEDSGDEQYF	TGTGCCAGCAGTGAGGATTCCGGGGACGAGCAGTACTTC
TRBJ1-1	TRBV6-1	-	-	CASSEAPNTEAFF	TGTGCCAGCAGTGAAGCCCCCAACACTGAAGCTTTCTTT
TRBJ1-5	TRBV7-9	-	-	CASSTDTSGNQPQHF	TGTGCCAGCAGCACAGACACAAGCGGCAATCAGCCCCAGCATTTT
TRBJ1-3	TRBV30	-	-	CAWSSLGNTIYF	TGTGCCTGGAGTTCCCTAGGAAACACCATATATTTT
TRBJ1-1	TRBV5-4	-	-	CASSLDLNTEAFF	TGTGCCAGCAGCTTGGACCTGAACACTGAAGCTTTCTTT
TRBJ1-3	TRBV5-6	-	-	CASSWVLPKGRGNTIYF	TGTGCCAGCAGCTGGGTGCTGCCCAAGGGGCGAGGAAACACCATATATTTT
TRBJ2-7	TRBV28	-	-	CASSFISEQYF	TGTGCCAGCAGTTTCATATCCGAGCAGTACTTC
TRBJ1-3	TRBV29-1	-	-	CSAGTLSGNTIYF	TGCAGCGCCGGGACCCTCTCTGGAAACACCATATATTTT
TRBJ2-3	TRBV5-1	TRBD2	few	CASSLAWASGAPTDTQYF	TGCGCCAGCAGCTTGGCTTGGGCTAGCGGGGCACCCACAGATACGCAGTATTTT
TRBJ2-7	TRBV5-1	-	once	CASSLETPSEQYF	TGCGCCAGCAGCTTGGAGACTCCAAGCGAGCAGTACTTC
TRBJ2-7	TRBV5-1	TRBD1	once	CASSLEGTGTETTLF	TGCGCCAGCAGCTTGGAGGGGACAGGAACCGAAACGACCTTATTC
TRBJ2-7	TRBV7-3	TRBD1	-	CASSPGQSHYEQYF	TGTGCCAGCAGCCCGGGACAGTCCCACTACGAGCAGTACTTC
TRBJ2-7	TRBV27	TRBD2	-	CASSIGLAFQYEQYF	TGTGCCAGCAGTATCGGACTAGCATTTCAATACGAGCAGTACTTC
TRBJ1-4	TRBV6-1	-	-	CASSEGPRDEKLFF	TGTGCCAGCAGTGAAGGTCCCCGTGATGAAAAACTGTTTTTT
TRBJ2-1	TRBV7-8	-	-	CASSHYERVGNEQFF	TGTGCCAGCAGCCATTACGAACGGGTAGGAAATGAGCAGTTCTTC
TRBJ1-2	TRBV4-1	-	once	CASSPLWPKSYTF	TGCGCCAGCAGCCCATTGTGGCCAAAAAGCTACACCTTC
TRBJ1-3	TRBV15	-	-	CATSREGGATLSGNTIYF	TGTGCCACCAGCAGAGAAGGGGGGGCCACACTCTCTGGAAACACCATATATTTT